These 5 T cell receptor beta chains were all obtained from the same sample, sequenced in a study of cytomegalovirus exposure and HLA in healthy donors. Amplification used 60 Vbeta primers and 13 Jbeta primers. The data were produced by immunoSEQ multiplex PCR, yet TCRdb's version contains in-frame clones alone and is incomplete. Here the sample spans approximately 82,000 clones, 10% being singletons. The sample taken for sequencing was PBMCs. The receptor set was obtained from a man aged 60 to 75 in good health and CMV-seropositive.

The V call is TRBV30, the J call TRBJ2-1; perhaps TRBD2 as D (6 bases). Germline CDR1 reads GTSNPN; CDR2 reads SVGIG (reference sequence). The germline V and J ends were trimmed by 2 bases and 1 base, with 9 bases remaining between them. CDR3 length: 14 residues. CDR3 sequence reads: CAWSLRESYNEQFF. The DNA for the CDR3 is TGTGCCTGGAGTTTGCGGGAATCCTACAATGAGCAGTTCTTC. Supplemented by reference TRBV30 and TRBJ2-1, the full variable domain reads SQTIHQWPATLVQPVGSPLSLECTVEGTSNPNLYWYRQAAGRGLQLLFYSVGIGQISSEVPQNLSASRPQDRQFILSSKKLLLSDSGFYLCAWSLRESYNEQFFGPGTRLTVL.

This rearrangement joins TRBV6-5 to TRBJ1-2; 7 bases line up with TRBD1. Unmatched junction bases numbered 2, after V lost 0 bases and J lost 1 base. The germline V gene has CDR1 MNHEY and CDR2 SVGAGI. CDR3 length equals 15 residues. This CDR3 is CASSYSGQINYGYTF. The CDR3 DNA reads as TGTGCCAGCAGTTACTCGGGACAGATTAACTATGGCTACACCTTC.

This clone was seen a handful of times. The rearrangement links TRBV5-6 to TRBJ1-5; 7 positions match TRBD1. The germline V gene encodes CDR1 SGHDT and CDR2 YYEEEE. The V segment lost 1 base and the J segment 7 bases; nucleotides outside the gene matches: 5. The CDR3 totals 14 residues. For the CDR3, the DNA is TGTGCCAGCAGCTTGTCAGGGGGTGGCCAGCCCCAGCATTTT. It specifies CASSLSGGGQPQHF.

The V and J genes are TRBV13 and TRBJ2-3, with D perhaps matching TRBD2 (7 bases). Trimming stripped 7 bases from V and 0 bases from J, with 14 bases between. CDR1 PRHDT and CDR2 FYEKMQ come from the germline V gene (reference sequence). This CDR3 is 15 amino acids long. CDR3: CASTTGGSSTDTQYF. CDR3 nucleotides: TGTGCCAGCACGACGGGGGGCTCTAGCACAGATACGCAGTATTTT.

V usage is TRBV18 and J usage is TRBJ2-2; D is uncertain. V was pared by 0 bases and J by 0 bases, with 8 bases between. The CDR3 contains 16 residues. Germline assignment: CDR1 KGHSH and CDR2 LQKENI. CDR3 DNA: TGTGCCAGCTCACCACCGGCCAGGTCGAACACCGGGGAGCTGTTTTTT. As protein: CASSPPARSNTGELFF.